This TCR beta chain was obtained from a study of T cell responses to AZD1222 COVID-19 vaccine. Findings and caveats of the study: Repertoires in all cases were sampled only once the peak T cell response had passed. An increase in Spike-specific TCR breadth and depth was observed after two AZD1222 doses. Vaccine-related CD4 TCRs covered spike, predominating at 160-218 and 743-854.

This clone has just one count. The antigen is unknown. TCRdb's copy holds only in-frame clones and misses some; the assay was immunoSEQ multiplex PCR. The data show fewer than 150,000 clones, around 92% seen once. This CDR3 contains 16 residues. V lost 4 bases to trimming and J lost 7 bases; unmatched junction nucleotides: 6. Germline CDR1 reads MGHDK; CDR2 reads SYGVNS. The chain has TRBV25-1 and TRBJ2-2, with 13 positions matching TRBD2. The TCR was taken from an adult who received the AZD1222 COVID-19 vaccine. The sequencing used peripheral blood, collected 28 days after the second AZD1222 dose. The CDR3 DNA sequence: TGTGCCAGCAGTGGAGGACTAGCGGGAGTTCGCGGGGAGCTGTTTTTT. Amino acids: CASSGGLAGVRGELFF.